Listed here are 20 T cell receptor beta chains from one sample, sequenced in a study of cytomegalovirus exposure and HLA in healthy donors. The PCR employed 60 Vbeta primers together with 13 Jbeta primers. The method was immunoSEQ multiplex PCR; TCRdb's version includes in-frame clones alone and lacks a portion of them. The data contain roughly 120,000 clones, approximately 68% of them singletons. The sequenced sample was PBMCs. The receptors here all came from a man aged 25 to 45 in good health and CMV-seropositive.

On this clone itself: The same CDR3 is also encoded by other DNA sequences in this sample. V usage is TRBV5-1 and J usage is TRBJ2-7; 7 nucleotides line up with TRBD1. This CDR3 is 16 amino acids long. CDR1 is SGHRS, CDR2 YFSETQ, per germline. The trim removed 2 bases at V and 2 bases at J, leaving 10 bases unmatched. The CDR3 sequence: CASSLRVGQAPYEQYF. CDR3 nucleotides: TGCGCCAGCAGCTTACGGGTCGGACAGGCTCCCTACGAGCAGTACTTC.

J is TRBJ1-2 and V is TRBV29-1, with a tentative D call TRBD1 (5 bases). The CDR3 is made up of 13 amino acids. With 2 bases removed from V and 7 bases from J, the gap between germline ends came to 14 bases. CDR1 is SQVTM and CDR2 is ANQGSEA in the germline V gene. CDR3 loop: CSVEHPGQIGYTF. CDR3 DNA sequence: TGCAGCGTTGAACACCCCGGACAAATTGGCTACACCTTC.

This chain connects TRBV5-4 to TRBJ1-5; D remains unclear. CDR1 SGHNT and CDR2 YYREEE come from the germline V gene (reference sequence). This CDR3 region has 16 residues. V lost 3 bases, J lost 1 base, and 14 bases lay in between. The CDR3, as DNA: TGTGCCAGCAGCTCCGGAGGGCATGCAAGCAATCAGCCCCAGCATTTT. It specifies CASSSGGHASNQPQHF.

V usage is TRBV5-1 and J usage is TRBJ1-2; 9 bases agree with TRBD1. From germline, CDR1 is SGHRS and CDR2 YFSETQ. The CDR3 spans 18 residues. After removal of 1 base from V and 3 bases from J, the junction contained 13 bases not matched to a gene. Here the CDR3 DNA reads TGCGCCAGCAGCTTGCCGAAGAAGACAGGGGGAATCGACTATGGCTACACCTTC. Encoded protein: CASSLPKKTGGIDYGYTF.

CDR3 DNA sequence: TGTGCCAGCAGCGGACTTCCTTTAGCTCAAGAGACCCAGTACTTC. Amino acid sequence: CASSGLPLAQETQYF. The chain links TRBV9 to TRBJ2-5; D is undetermined. The ends were cut back, 3 bases at V and 2 bases at J, with 14 bases in the middle. The CDR3 is made up of 15 amino acids. Germline assignment: CDR1 SGDLS and CDR2 YYNGEE.

This clone has just a few counts. The chain has TRBV28 and TRBJ2-1; TRBD2 matches 7 bases. With V trimmed by 6 bases and J by 7 bases, 6 bases remained unmatched. The V gene's germline CDR1 is MDHEN and CDR2 SYDVKM. CDR3 length equals 13 residues. In DNA, the CDR3 is TGTGCCAGCAGCCCGCGGGAGACGAATGAGCAGTTCTTC. Its translation is CASSPRETNEQFF.

This sequence joins TRBV28 and TRBJ2-2; 9 bases fit TRBD1. Germline values: CDR1 MDHEN, CDR2 SYDVKM. The CDR3 is 15 amino acids. The J segment lost 4 bases and the V segment lost 5 bases, leaving 5 bases of the junction unmatched. CDR3 residues: CASSGTGGPTGELFF. The CDR3 DNA is TGTGCCAGCAGTGGTACAGGGGGCCCCACCGGGGAGCTGTTTTTT.

The chain employs TRBV5-3 and TRBJ2-1, with D maybe TRBD2 (6 bases). TRBV5-3 is an ORF; its function is uncertain. Deletions cut 4 bases from V and 0 bases from J, with 20 bases between. CDR3 length equals 18 residues. The CDR3 DNA reads TGTGCCAGAAGCCCCTGGAGGGGTAGCGGTAGCTCCTACAATGAGCAGTTCTTC. Protein: CARSPWRGSGSSYNEQFF.

V usage is TRBV28 and J usage is TRBJ1-2; D may be TRBD1 (5 bases). CDR3 length: 15 amino acids. The V end lost 0 bases, the J end lost 6 bases, and 14 bases lay between the germline ends. The V gene's germline CDR1 is MDHEN and CDR2 SYDVKM. The CDR3, as DNA: TGTGCCAGCAGTTTATGGGGACTAGGCCAGAATGGCTACACCTTC. Translation gives CASSLWGLGQNGYTF.

This clone has a handful of counts. V is TRBV5-6 and J is TRBJ1-1; D perhaps matches TRBD1 (5 bases). Germline CDR1 is SGHDT and CDR2 is YYEEEE. The CDR3 covers 14 residues. Trimming left V 0 bases short and J 3 bases short, with 9 bases between. In DNA form, the CDR3 reads TGTGCCAGCAGCTTGGGGATAGGGGACACTGAAGCTTTCTTT. Amino acid sequence: CASSLGIGDTEAFF.

The chain carries TRBV27 and TRBJ2-7; the match to TRBD2 covers 11 bases. V was clipped by 5 bases and J by 4 bases; unmatched bases: 7. The CDR3 covers 15 residues. The germline V gene has CDR1 MNHEY and CDR2 SMNVEV (reference sequence). CDR3 sequence (DNA): TGTGCCAGCAGTCGCACTAGCGGGAGATGGTACGAGCAGTACTTC. Protein: CASSRTSGRWYEQYF.

This clone has just one count. The V and J genes are TRBV28 and TRBJ2-1; TRBD2 matches 11 bases. With V trimmed by 6 bases and J by 4 bases, 5 bases remained unmatched. The CDR3 contains 15 residues. CDR1 and CDR2 (germline): MDHEN, SYDVKM. CDR3 in amino acids: CASRGGTSGYNEQFF. Here the CDR3 DNA reads TGTGCCAGCAGGGGGGGGACTAGCGGTTACAATGAGCAGTTCTTC.

This clone was found a few times. This chain uses TRBV6-5 with TRBJ2-1; 7 positions agree with TRBD1. Germline V gene data show CDR1 as MNHEY and CDR2 as SVGAGI. CDR3 length equals 14 residues. J was trimmed by 3 bases and V by 5 bases; bases with no gene match: 4. CDR3 DNA sequence: TGTGCCAGCAGTCCGACAGGGATCTACAATGAGCAGTTCTTC. It yields the protein CASSPTGIYNEQFF.

The gene calls are TRBV5-1 and TRBJ2-3; 11 bases line up with TRBD1. CDR1 is SGHRS, CDR2 YFSETQ, per germline. V shed 0 bases and J 8 bases; nucleotides not matched to a gene: 8. The CDR3 sequence is 16 residues long. CDR3 in amino acids: CASSLATGGQGVTQYF. The CDR3 DNA reads TGCGCCAGCAGCTTGGCTACGGGGGGACAGGGGGTTACGCAGTATTTT.

This clone was found once. The J gene is TRBJ1-3, the V gene TRBV5-1; 12 nucleotides line up with TRBD1. This CDR3 region has 19 residues. CDR1 is SGHRS and CDR2 is YFSETQ in the germline V gene. The ends lost 3 bases at V and 0 bases at J; junction bases unmatched: 10. CDR3 sequence (DNA): TGCGCCAGCAGCTCTGGGGGGGACAGGGGGCAAATCTCTGGAAACACCATATATTTT. It translates to CASSSGGDRGQISGNTIYF.

J is TRBJ2-5 and V is TRBV29-1, with TRBD2 matching over 9 bases. The CDR3 is 15 amino acids. Germline loops: CDR1 SQVTM, CDR2 ANQGSEA. Trimming at V came to 3 bases and at J to 5 bases, leaving 10 bases not matched to a gene. The CDR3 bases are TGCAGCGTTGATGGGCTAGCGGGGCGGAGGGAGACCCAGTACTTC. Amino acid sequence: CSVDGLAGRRETQYF.

V is TRBV19 and J is TRBJ1-5, with D possibly TRBD1 on 5 matching bases. This CDR3 spans 19 amino acids. The V gene lost 0 bases and the J gene lost 1 base, with 19 bases spanning the gap. Germline values: CDR1 LNHDA, CDR2 SQIVND (reference sequence). CDR3 sequence (DNA): TGTGCCAGTAGTATAGAGGTGCTTTTGGGGCGGAAGAGCAATCAGCCCCAGCATTTT. Translating gives CASSIEVLLGRKSNQPQHF. Together with reference TRBV19 and TRBJ1-5, the CDR3 gives the full variable domain: DGGITQSPKYLFRKEGQNVTLSCEQNLNHDAMYWYRQDPGQGLRLIYYSQIVNDFQKGDIAEGYSVSREKKESFPLTVTSAQKNPTAFYLCASSIEVLLGRKSNQPQHFGDGTRLSIL.

The chain joins TRBV10-3 to TRBJ1-5, with TRBD1 matching 9 bases. J gave up 5 bases and V 5 bases, and 7 bases lay outside the gene matches. The CDR3 has 15 residues. Germline CDR1 ENHRY, CDR2 SYGVKD. In nucleotides, the CDR3 is TGTGCCATCAGTCCCCGGGGACAGGGTGATCAGCCCCAGCATTTT. It is translated as CAISPRGQGDQPQHF.

The chain carries TRBV4-1 and TRBJ1-5, with D possibly TRBD1 on 6 matching bases. This CDR3 region has 15 residues. Germline V gene lookup returns CDR1 MGHRA and CDR2 YSYEKL. Trimming took 0 bases from V and 4 from J, leaving 10 bases between them. The CDR3 DNA follows: TGCGCCAGCAGCCAAGATGGGACATTTAATCAGCCCCAGCATTTT. It specifies CASSQDGTFNQPQHF.

The rearrangement links TRBV19 to TRBJ1-2; D may be TRBD1 (6 bases). The CDR3 contains 16 residues. The germline V and J ends were trimmed by 7 bases and 8 bases, with 26 bases remaining between them. Germline V lookup: CDR1 LNHDA, CDR2 SQIVND (reference sequence). The DNA of the CDR3 is TGTGCCAGTATGGACCCCTCGGACAGTTTAGGCAAGGGCTACACCTTC. Translating it yields CASMDPSDSLGKGYTF.